This entry concerns a single T cell receptor (beta chain). What it binds is unknown. This CDR3 is built from 15 residues. The germline V gene has CDR1 LNHDA and CDR2 SQIVND (reference sequence). V shed 1 base and J shed 1 base, with 11 bases lying between them. 60 Vbeta and 13 Jbeta primers were used in PCR. Using immunoSEQ multiplex PCR, the repertoire was profiled, and TCRdb retains in-frame clones only, with some absent. This table holds under 150,000 clones, over 60% found once. The sample comes from a study of cytomegalovirus exposure and HLA in healthy donors. Overall study findings and caveats: Most observed TCR sequences were rare, whereas some public TCRs were detected in many donors.

Sequencing was carried out using PBMCs. This TCR was sampled from a man younger than 35 in good health and CMV-seropositive. The chain carries TRBV19 and TRBJ2-7, with a tentative D call TRBD2 (5 bases). CDR3 nucleotides: TGTGCCAGTAGTATAGGCCAGGACTCATCCTACGAGCAGTACTTC. Translating gives CASSIGQDSSYEQYF.